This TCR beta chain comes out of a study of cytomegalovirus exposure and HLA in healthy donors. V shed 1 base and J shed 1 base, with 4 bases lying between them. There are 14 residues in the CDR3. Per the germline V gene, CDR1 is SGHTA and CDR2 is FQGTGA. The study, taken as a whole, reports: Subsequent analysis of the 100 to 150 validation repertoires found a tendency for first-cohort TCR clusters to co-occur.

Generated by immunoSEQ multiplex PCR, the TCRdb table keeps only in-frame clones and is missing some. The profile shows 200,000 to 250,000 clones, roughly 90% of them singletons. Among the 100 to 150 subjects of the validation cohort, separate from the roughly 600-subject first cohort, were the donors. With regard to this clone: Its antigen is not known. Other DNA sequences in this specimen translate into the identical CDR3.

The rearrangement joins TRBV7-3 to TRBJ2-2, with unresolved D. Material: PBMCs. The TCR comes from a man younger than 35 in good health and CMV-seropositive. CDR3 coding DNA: TGTGCCAGCAGCTTAAGCAGGAACACCGGGGAGCTGTTTTTT. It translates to CASSLSRNTGELFF.